This passage covers 13 T cell receptor beta chains from one sample sequenced in a study of shared clonotypes between healthy human individuals. Some clones are missing from TCRdb's copy, which holds only in-frame ones; the method was immunoSEQ multiplex PCR. The sample carries over 2 million clones, roughly 96% recorded once. The sample taken for sequencing was naive CD4+ T cells sorted from blood. The sample's subset: CD45RA+ positively selected. The source of these receptors is a man aged 18 to 29 in good health.

The chain joins TRBV6-5 to TRBJ2-7; tentatively, D is TRBD2 (7 bases). V lost 10 bases to trimming and J lost 0 bases, with 19 bases between them. CDR1 is MNHEY and CDR2 is SVGAGI in the germline V gene. This CDR3 spans 15 amino acids. The CDR3 DNA reads TGTGCCACCCGATTGGGGAGGGGGAGCTCCTACGAGCAGTACTTC. Its protein product is CATRLGRGSSYEQYF.

This rearrangement joins TRBV30 to TRBJ2-5; D is perhaps TRBD1 or TRBD2 (5 bases each). From germline, CDR1 is GTSNPN and CDR2 SVGIG (reference sequence). Trimming cost V 5 bases and J 1 base, with 11 bases left between them. The CDR3 has 13 residues. The CDR3 loop is CAWGTGPQETQYF. In nucleotides, the CDR3 is TGTGCCTGGGGGACGGGGCCCCAAGAGACCCAGTACTTC.

To note about this clone: This CDR3 is also generated by other DNA sequences in the sample. DNA for the CDR3: TGTGCCAGCAGTTACGGTCGCGAGCAGTACTTC. This translates into CASSYGREQYF. The chain links TRBV6-5 to TRBJ2-7; D call uncertain. This CDR3 is built from 11 residues. Germline V gene data show CDR1 as MNHEY and CDR2 as SVGAGI. V dropped 2 bases and J dropped 6 bases, with 5 bases sitting between them.

As to this clone: Other DNA sequences within the sample encode an identical CDR3. V usage is TRBV7-2 and J usage is TRBJ2-1, with D possibly being TRBD2 (6 bases). CDR3 length: 13 amino acids. Trimming shortened V by 5 bases and J by 4 bases, and 9 bases separated the two germline ends. Germline CDR1 and CDR2: SGHTA and FQGNSA. DNA of the CDR3: TGTGCCAGCAGCCTGGGACTTTACAATGAGCAGTTCTTC. Its translation: CASSLGLYNEQFF.

V is TRBV28 and J is TRBJ2-7, with 10 bases aligning to TRBD1. With 4 bases clipped from V and 5 bases from J, the junction kept 8 bases outside the gene matches. Germline V gene data show CDR1 as MDHEN and CDR2 as SYDVKM. The CDR3 is 15 amino acids. In DNA, the CDR3 is TGTGCCAGCAGTTCCTCCGGGACAGGGGCCAACGAGCAGTACTTC. This gives the protein CASSSSGTGANEQYF.

The sample holds a few counts of this clone. Other DNA sequences in this sample translate to the same CDR3. This chain links TRBV5-1 with TRBJ1-5; D uncertain. The V gene lost 0 bases and the J gene lost 0 bases, with 7 bases spanning the gap. The length of the CDR3 is 15 residues. Germline V gives CDR1 SGHRS, CDR2 YFSETQ. CDR3 amino acids: CASSLAGNSNQPQHF. DNA of the CDR3: TGCGCCAGCAGCTTGGCCGGGAATAGCAATCAGCCCCAGCATTTT.

The chain couples TRBV19 to TRBJ1-1; the D gene is possibly TRBD1 (5 bases). Trimming removed 4 bases at V and 0 bases at J, with 18 bases between. From germline, CDR1 is LNHDA and CDR2 SQIVND (reference sequence). The length of the CDR3 is 17 residues. CDR3 sequence: CASSTGSGGRMNTEAFF. CDR3 coding DNA: TGTGCCAGTAGTACCGGCTCTGGGGGACGGATGAACACTGAAGCTTTCTTT.

V usage is TRBV7-9 and J usage is TRBJ1-3; 9 bases agree with TRBD1. The CDR3 spans 16 residues. Germline V gene sequence: CDR1 SEHNR, CDR2 FQNEAQ (reference sequence). Unmatched junction bases numbered 5, after V lost 5 bases and J lost 0 bases. The CDR3 here is CASSKQGAASGNTIYF. As DNA, the CDR3 is TGTGCCAGCAGCAAACAGGGGGCCGCCTCTGGAAACACCATATATTTT.

The V call is TRBV6-5, the J call TRBJ2-7, with 7 bases aligning to TRBD1. Looked up from germline, CDR1 is MNHEY and CDR2 is SVGAGI. The CDR3 has 14 amino acids. Unmatched junction bases numbered 5, after V lost 2 bases and J lost 4 bases. For the CDR3, the DNA is TGTGCCAGCAGTTACGATGGGACAGTTTACGAGCAGTACTTC. Translating gives CASSYDGTVYEQYF.

For this clone: This specimen includes other DNA sequences encoding the same CDR3. The chain uses TRBV10-3 and TRBJ2-1, with TRBD2 identical over 14 bases. Germline V gene sequence: CDR1 ENHRY, CDR2 SYGVKD. The V segment lost 6 bases and the J segment 2 bases; nucleotides outside the gene matches: 0. The CDR3 is 15 amino acids. CDR3 region: CAIRTSGGAYNEQFF. DNA of the CDR3: TGTGCCATCAGGACTAGCGGGGGGGCCTACAATGAGCAGTTCTTC.

A word on this clone: This same CDR3 is encoded by further DNA sequences in the sample. This rearrangement joins TRBV10-3 to TRBJ1-1, with TRBD1 identical over 12 bases. The CDR3 has 15 amino acids. V trimming: 6 bases; J trimming: 2 bases; junction bases outside the gene matches: 4. Germline loops: CDR1 ENHRY, CDR2 SYGVKD. CDR3 sequence reads: CAISSGTGGNTEAFF. CDR3 bases: TGTGCCATCAGCTCCGGGACAGGGGGCAACACTGAAGCTTTCTTT.

The genes are TRBV10-3 and TRBJ1-6, with a possible D match to TRBD1 (5 bases). V shed 0 bases and J shed 6 bases, with 15 bases lying between them. This CDR3 comprises 17 residues. Germline values: CDR1 ENHRY, CDR2 SYGVKD. CDR3 DNA: TGTGCCATCAGTGAGTCGCGGGGGTCGGGGAGTAATTCACCCCTCCACTTT. It encodes CAISESRGSGSNSPLHF.

The chain employs TRBV9 and TRBJ2-3; 7 nucleotides line up with TRBD2. CDR1 and CDR2 from the germline V gene are SGDLS and YYNGEE. V trimming: 6 bases; J trimming: 5 bases; junction bases outside the gene matches: 9. CDR3 length: 14 residues. The CDR3 spells CASKRASGLDTQYF. The CDR3 bases are TGTGCCAGCAAAAGGGCTAGCGGCTTAGATACGCAGTATTTT.